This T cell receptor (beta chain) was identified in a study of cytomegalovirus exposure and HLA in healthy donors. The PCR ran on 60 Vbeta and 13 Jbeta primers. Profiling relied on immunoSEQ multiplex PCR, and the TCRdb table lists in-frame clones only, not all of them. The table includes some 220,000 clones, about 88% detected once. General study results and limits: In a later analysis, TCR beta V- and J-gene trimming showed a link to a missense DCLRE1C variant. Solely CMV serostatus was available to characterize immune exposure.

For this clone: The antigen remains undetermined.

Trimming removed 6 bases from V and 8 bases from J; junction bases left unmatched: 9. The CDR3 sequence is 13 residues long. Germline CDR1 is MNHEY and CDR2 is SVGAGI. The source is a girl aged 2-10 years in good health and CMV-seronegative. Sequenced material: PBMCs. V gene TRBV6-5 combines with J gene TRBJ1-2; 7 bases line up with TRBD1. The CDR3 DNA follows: TGTGCCAGCAGGAGACAGGGTCTGAAGGGCTACACCTTC. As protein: CASRRQGLKGYTF.